This T cell receptor beta chain is from a study of identical twins. Overall study findings and caveats: Excess twin sharing in beta out-of-frame sequences was weaker. Clonotypes of the beta chain that were abundant in cord blood carried fewer insertions (memory repertoires showed none).

TCRdb recomputed calls from the 5' RACE reads with MiXCR, one row per CDR3 protein. The table shows under 500,000 distinct CDR3 sequences, with around an eighth occurring only once. CDR1 and CDR2 (germline): SGHRS, YFSETQ. This CDR3 contains 14 residues. V dropped 5 bases and J dropped 3; count of bases not matched to a gene: 6. This clonotype was counted a few times. Its target is not known. The same sample was also studied in work on yellow fever vaccine responses in identical twins.

The sample taken for sequencing was CD4+ T cells sorted from blood. This chain uses TRBV5-1 with TRBJ1-2, with 8 nucleotides matching TRBD1. The clonotype was recovered from a woman under 30 in good health. CDR3 loop: CASRATDRDYGYTF. CDR3 nucleotides: TGCGCCAGCAGAGCAACGGACAGGGACTATGGCTACACCTTC.